Following are 29 T cell receptor beta chains from one sample sequenced in a study of blood T cell repertoires in COVID-19. Repertoires were generated with immunoSEQ multiplex PCR, while TCRdb's copy carries only in-frame clones and drops some. The repertoire holds some 110,000 clones, with around 76% as singletons. The sequenced material came from peripheral blood. The source of these receptors is a woman aged 70-85 years with acute or convalescent COVID-19.

The chain couples TRBV6-5 to TRBJ1-2; the D is unclear. CDR1 and CDR2 (germline): MNHEY, SVGAGI. The CDR3 totals 13 residues. V dropped 4 bases and J dropped 2 bases, with 8 bases sitting between them. CDR3 protein: CASSSPLNYGYTF. CDR3 bases: TGTGCCAGCAGTTCCCCGTTAAACTATGGCTACACCTTC.

V usage is TRBV6-1 and J usage is TRBJ1-6, with TRBD1 identical over 7 bases. CDR1 and CDR2 from the germline V gene are MNHNS and SASEGT. The CDR3 totals 14 residues. V trimming: 0 bases; J trimming: 14 bases; junction bases outside the gene matches: 7. CDR3 sequence: CASSEARGYSALHF. CDR3 nucleotides: TGTGCCAGCAGTGAAGCCAGGGGGTATTCGGCCCTCCACTTT.

The gene calls are TRBV2 and TRBJ1-3; D gene unclear. Germline-derived CDR1 and CDR2 are SNHLY and FYNNEI. The germline V and J ends were trimmed by 6 bases and 4 bases, with 7 bases remaining between them. This CDR3 region has 12 residues. The CDR3 region has the DNA TGTGCCAGCAGCCCTCGGGGAAACACCATATATTTT. Protein product: CASSPRGNTIYF.

DNA of the CDR3: TGCAGCGTTGACTCAGGGCTGGGGAAGACCCAGTACTTC. Translation gives CSVDSGLGKTQYF. The chain carries TRBV29-1 and TRBJ2-5, with a tentative D call TRBD1 (5 bases). The CDR3 is made up of 13 amino acids. V was cut by 3 bases and J by 6 bases, with 14 bases left in between. Germline V gene data show CDR1 as SQVTM and CDR2 as ANQGSEA.

This clone was picked up a small number of times. CDR3 sequence reads: CASSVTGTGRWGTEAFF. In DNA, the CDR3 is TGTGCCAGCAGCGTAACCGGGACAGGGCGATGGGGCACTGAAGCTTTCTTT. This chain connects TRBV5-4 to TRBJ1-1; 9 positions agree with TRBD1. V was clipped by 4 bases and J by 4 bases; unmatched bases: 14. From germline, CDR1 is SGHNT and CDR2 YYREEE (reference sequence). This CDR3 is 17 amino acids long.

The chain uses TRBV5-5 and TRBJ1-5, with TRBD1 identical over 8 bases. With 0 bases clipped from V and 7 bases from J, the junction kept 12 bases outside the gene matches. Per the germline V gene, CDR1 is SGHKS and CDR2 is YYEKEE (reference sequence). This CDR3 comprises 17 residues. The chain's CDR3 is CASSLVGGQVLGQPQHF. In DNA, the CDR3 is TGTGCCAGCAGCTTGGTTGGGGGACAGGTCTTAGGGCAGCCCCAGCATTTT.

The count of this clone is one. In nucleotides, the CDR3 is TGTGCCAGCAGTTTTGGGGGAGGTGGCTACACCTTC. Encoded protein: CASSFGGGGYTF. This sequence joins TRBV28 and TRBJ1-2; D may be TRBD1 (5 bases). CDR1 is MDHEN, CDR2 SYDVKM, per germline. Trimming took 3 bases from V and 7 from J, leaving 9 bases between them. The CDR3 covers 12 residues.

The chain uses TRBV5-1 and TRBJ2-7, with a possible D match to TRBD1 (5 bases). Trimming removed 1 base at V and 2 bases at J, with 13 bases between. The CDR3 has 15 residues. The V gene's germline CDR1 is SGHRS and CDR2 YFSETQ. CDR3 nucleotide sequence: TGCGCCAGCAGCTTGTTATCCGGACAAACCTACGAGCAGTACTTC. Its translation is CASSLLSGQTYEQYF.

The V call is TRBV5-6, the J call TRBJ1-1, with D perhaps matching TRBD1 (5 bases). V was trimmed by 4 bases and J by 0 bases, leaving 10 bases between them. This CDR3 region has 14 residues. Germline CDR1 is SGHDT and CDR2 is YYEEEE. The CDR3 sequence: CASSPDIVNTEAFF. In DNA form, the CDR3 reads TGTGCCAGCAGCCCGGACATAGTGAACACTGAAGCTTTCTTT.

The rearrangement joins TRBV30 to TRBJ1-2, with D maybe TRBD1 (5 bases). This CDR3 contains 15 residues. Germline loops: CDR1 GTSNPN, CDR2 SVGIG (reference sequence). V was pared by 0 bases and J by 6 bases, with 17 bases between. CDR3 amino acids: CAWSVLGRRKDGYTF. In DNA form, the CDR3 reads TGTGCCTGGAGTGTACTGGGGCGCCGGAAGGATGGCTACACCTTC.

J is TRBJ1-1 and V is TRBV5-1; 10 nucleotides align to TRBD1. The CDR3 covers 17 residues. V gave up 4 bases and J gave up 3 bases; unmatched junction bases: 12. Germline V gives CDR1 SGHRS, CDR2 YFSETQ. The CDR3 spells CASSADRGLSSDTEAFF. CDR3 nucleotide sequence: TGCGCCAGCAGCGCTGACAGGGGGCTCTCAAGCGACACTGAAGCTTTCTTT. The full variable domain, completed using reference TRBV5-1 and TRBJ1-1, is KAGVTQTPRYLIKTRGQQVTLSCSPISGHRSVSWYQQTPGQGLQFLFEYFSETQRNKGNFPGRFSGRQFSNSRSEMNVSTLELGDSALYLCASSADRGLSSDTEAFFGQGTRLTVV.

V usage is TRBV30 and J usage is TRBJ2-2; 9 nucleotides match TRBD1. CDR3 length equals 15 residues. V lost 7 bases to trimming and J lost 6 bases; unmatched junction nucleotides: 12. The germline V gene encodes CDR1 GTSNPN and CDR2 SVGIG (reference sequence). The DNA of the CDR3 is TGTGCCTTGACTACCGGGACAGGGAGGTCCGGGGAGCTGTTTTTT. This translates into CALTTGTGRSGELFF.

The chain links TRBV5-1 to TRBJ1-6; 8 nucleotides line up with TRBD1. This CDR3 comprises 16 residues. V gave up 4 bases and J gave up 2 bases; unmatched junction bases: 5. Germline CDR1 reads SGHRS; CDR2 reads YFSETQ. The CDR3: CASSGGQGPYNSPLHF. Written as DNA, the CDR3 is TGCGCCAGCAGCGGCGGACAGGGACCCTATAATTCACCCCTCCACTTT.

The chain carries TRBV6-5 and TRBJ1-1; D is ambiguous. Looked up from germline, CDR1 is MNHEY and CDR2 is SVGAGI. This CDR3 has 11 residues. V lost 8 bases to trimming and J lost 4 bases, with 8 bases between them. DNA for the CDR3: TGTGCCAGCGGTCAGTTCACTGAAGCTTTCTTT. This translates into CASGQFTEAFF.

The rearrangement links TRBV21-1 to TRBJ1-5; the table names TRBD1, a call not compared with the DNA. TRBV21-1 is described as a pseudogene. CDR3 length: 17 amino acids. The CDR3 here is CASSKAGAGQYNQPQHF. The CDR3 DNA reads TGTGCCAGCAGCAAAGCCGGGGCAGGACAGTACAATCAGCCCCAGCATTTT.

This chain joins TRBV11-2 and TRBJ2-5; the match to TRBD1 covers 7 bases. With 4 bases clipped from V and 2 bases from J, the junction kept 13 bases outside the gene matches. Germline V gene lookup returns CDR1 SGHAT and CDR2 FQNNGV. CDR3 length equals 17 residues. CDR3: CASSSTSTGSLQETQYF. The CDR3, as DNA: TGTGCCAGCAGCTCAACCTCGACAGGGTCATTACAAGAGACCCAGTACTTC.

The chain combines TRBV7-2 with TRBJ2-3, with TRBD2 as a possible D gene (6 bases). Trimming left V 5 bases short and J 0 bases short, with 12 bases between. This CDR3 has 15 residues. Per the germline V gene, CDR1 is SGHTA and CDR2 is FQGNSA. The CDR3 DNA reads TGTGCCAGCAGCCCTCTGGGGAGGAGCACAGATACGCAGTATTTT. It translates to CASSPLGRSTDTQYF.

The rearrangement links TRBV13 to TRBJ2-1; D is unclear. Germline-derived CDR1 and CDR2 are PRHDT and FYEKMQ (reference sequence). V shed 5 bases and J shed 7 bases, with 15 bases lying between them. This CDR3 comprises 14 residues. CDR3 bases: TGTGCCAGCAGCCTCCCGGGTCTCCGGAATGAGCAGTTCTTC. It is translated as CASSLPGLRNEQFF.

This chain connects TRBV10-3 to TRBJ2-3, with 11 bases that match TRBD1. Germline V gene sequence: CDR1 ENHRY, CDR2 SYGVKD. Trimming at V came to 9 bases and at J to 3 bases, leaving 2 bases not matched to a gene. This CDR3 has 13 residues. In nucleotides, the CDR3 is TGTGCCATGGGACAGGGGGGGACAGATACGCAGTATTTT. It is translated as CAMGQGGTDTQYF.

The CDR3 nucleotides read TGTGCCAGCAGCCAAGCCTCTTCCTATGGCTACACCTTC. Residues: CASSQASSYGYTF. J is TRBJ1-2 and V is TRBV3-1 (or the pseudogene TRBV3-2), with unresolved D. This CDR3 region has 13 residues. Per germline, CDR1 LGHDT and CDR2 YNNKEL (reference sequence). The ends were cut back, 1 base at V and 4 bases at J, with 7 bases in the middle.

V gene TRBV5-1 combines with J gene TRBJ1-3; D is perhaps TRBD1 (6 bases). CDR1 SGHRS and CDR2 YFSETQ come from the germline V gene. The CDR3 is 16 amino acids. V was cut by 4 bases and J by 0 bases, with 14 bases left in between. CDR3 DNA sequence: TGCGCCAGCAGCCTGGGGGGCTACTCCTCTGGAAACACCATATATTTT. Translation gives CASSLGGYSSGNTIYF.

The chain links TRBV6-5 to TRBJ1-5, with 8 bases lining up with TRBD1. The V gene end was trimmed by 8 bases and the J gene end by 7 bases; junction bases not matched to a gene: 10. This CDR3 spans 14 amino acids. Germline V gene data show CDR1 as MNHEY and CDR2 as SVGAGI. The CDR3 DNA sequence: TGTGCCAGCCTCCGAGGACAGGGAAACCAGCCCCAGCATTTT. Translation: CASLRGQGNQPQHF.

V and J are TRBV9 and TRBJ2-2; 8 bases fit TRBD1. Germline CDR1 and CDR2: SGDLS and YYNGEE. The V gene end was trimmed by 4 bases and the J gene end by 0 bases; junction bases not matched to a gene: 5. The CDR3 loop spans 16 amino acids. The CDR3 nucleotides read TGTGCCAGCAGCCCAGACAGGGGAACGAACACCGGGGAGCTGTTTTTT. Its translation is CASSPDRGTNTGELFF.

CDR3 region: CASSENEFAGGRETQYF. CDR3 coding DNA: TGTGCCAGCAGTGAAAATGAATTCGCGGGGGGAAGAGAGACCCAGTACTTC. The V call is TRBV6-1, the J call TRBJ2-5; 8 nucleotides line up with TRBD2. The CDR3 runs to 17 residues. CDR1 is MNHNS and CDR2 is SASEGT in the germline V gene. J lost 4 bases, V lost 2 bases, and 12 bases had no gene match.

The V and J genes are TRBV3-1 (or the pseudogene TRBV3-2) and TRBJ1-4; D not certain. The germline gives CDR1 LGHDT, CDR2 YNNKEL (reference sequence). Trimming removed 2 bases from V and 8 bases from J, with 15 bases in between. The CDR3 sequence is 15 residues long. In nucleotides, the CDR3 is TGTGCCAGCAGCCAACAGGCAATATCTACCGAAAAACTGTTTTTT. Its protein is CASSQQAISTEKLFF.

This clone came up a few times. The rearrangement uses TRBV2 and TRBJ2-7; D is undetermined. Per the germline V gene, CDR1 is SNHLY and CDR2 is FYNNEI. V dropped 7 bases and J dropped 2 bases, with 12 bases sitting between them. This CDR3 comprises 13 residues. CDR3 nucleotide sequence: TGTGCCAGCAACGCCGACACGCCCTACGAGCAGTACTTC. This gives the protein CASNADTPYEQYF.

CDR3 loop: CASSEAGGPSDGYTF. CDR3 DNA sequence: TGTGCCAGCAGCGAGGCGGGGGGTCCCTCCGACGGCTACACCTTC. The chain links TRBV5-6 to TRBJ1-2; tentatively, D is TRBD1 (5 bases). Between the trimmed V and J ends, which lost 4 bases and 8 bases, there was a span of 21 bases. The CDR3 contains 15 residues. The V gene's germline CDR1 is SGHDT and CDR2 YYEEEE.

This clone was detected a few times. The J gene is TRBJ2-1, the V gene TRBV7-2, with 7 bases that match TRBD2. The CDR3 is made up of 13 amino acids. V lost 4 bases, J lost 7 bases, and 4 bases stayed unmatched. From germline, CDR1 is SGHTA and CDR2 FQGNSA. Written as DNA, the CDR3 is TGTGCCAGCAGCTCGACTAGCTTGAATGAGCAGTTCTTC. Translated: CASSSTSLNEQFF.

The rearrangement joins TRBV6-5 to TRBJ1-4; D perhaps matches TRBD1 (6 bases). V lost 6 bases, J lost 2 bases, and 10 bases lay in between. This CDR3 has 14 residues. Per germline, CDR1 MNHEY and CDR2 SVGAGI. CDR3 sequence (DNA): TGTGCCAGCAGCTGGACAGTTACTAATGAAAAACTGTTTTTT. The encoded protein is CASSWTVTNEKLFF.